One and the same sample provided the 15 T cell receptor beta chains below, sequenced in a study of blood T cell repertoires in COVID-19 (dated by TCRdb to 2018 to 2021). Library creation used the immunoSEQ multiplex PCR assay. Held by TCRdb, this immuneACCESS table contains in-frame sequences only and omits some clones. Under half of the omission traces to an unresolved V gene where checked; the cause of the rest is unknown. This sample comprises just over 50,000 clones, 85% to 90% of them detected only once. The ten top clones hold around 4.6% of the sample. Sample: peripheral blood. The receptor source for this set is a man older than 75 with active COVID-19.

The rearrangement joins TRBV5-1 to TRBJ2-3, with 13 positions matching TRBD2. The CDR3 loop spans 18 amino acids. The germline V gene has CDR1 SGHRS and CDR2 YFSETQ. Unmatched junction bases numbered 7, after V lost 0 bases and J lost 3 bases. In nucleotides, the CDR3 is TGCGCCAGCAGCTTGGCGGGCGGACTAGCGGGAGAAACAGATACGCAGTATTTT. Its protein product is CASSLAGGLAGETDTQYF.

The chain links TRBV3-1 (or the pseudogene TRBV3-2) to TRBJ1-2; possible D gene TRBD1, 5 bases. V was cut by 0 bases and J by 8 bases, with 13 bases left in between. This CDR3 has 14 residues. CDR1 LGHDT and CDR2 YNNKEL come from the germline V gene (reference sequence). Here the CDR3 reads CASSQDQTVRGYTF. Written as DNA, the CDR3 is TGTGCCAGCAGCCAAGATCAGACAGTTCGCGGCTACACCTTC.

The chain links TRBV18 to TRBJ1-6; 10 bases are shared with TRBD1. CDR3 length equals 15 residues. The V gene's germline CDR1 is KGHSH and CDR2 LQKENI. V was clipped by 6 bases and J by 8 bases; unmatched bases: 7. CDR3 loop: CASSHRDRGDSPLHF. The CDR3 DNA is TGTGCCAGCTCCCACCGGGACAGGGGCGATTCACCCCTCCACTTT.

The chain has TRBV5-5 and TRBJ2-5; D remains unclear. V lost 1 base and J lost 5, with 9 bases in between. In germline, CDR1 is SGHKS, CDR2 YYEKEE (reference sequence). The CDR3 is made up of 13 amino acids. CDR3: CASSLLVPETQYF. In nucleotides, the CDR3 is TGTGCCAGCAGCTTGTTAGTCCCCGAGACCCAGTACTTC.

The chain joins TRBV6-2 or TRBV6-3 to TRBJ2-7; 8 positions match TRBD1. Trimming removed 4 bases from V and 6 bases from J; junction bases left unmatched: 11. CDR3 length: 15 residues. CDR1 MNHEY and CDR2 SVGEGT come from the germline V gene. This chain's CDR3 is CASSSRGGGQVEQYF. The DNA for the CDR3 is TGTGCCAGCAGTTCCCGAGGAGGGGGACAGGTCGAGCAGTACTTC.

The V gene is TRBV3-1 (or the pseudogene TRBV3-2), the J gene TRBJ2-2; D unclear. The CDR3 runs 13 residues. V dropped 1 base and J dropped 7 bases, with 7 bases sitting between them. CDR1 and CDR2 from the germline V gene are LGHDT and YNNKEL (reference sequence). This CDR3 reads CASSQVFRGELFF. The DNA of the CDR3 is TGTGCCAGCAGCCAAGTGTTTCGCGGGGAGCTGTTTTTT.

This clone was counted a few times. V is TRBV4-3 and J is TRBJ2-2, with 9 bases fitting TRBD2. CDR3 length: 16 amino acids. Germline trimming cut 0 bases from V and 5 bases from J; bases unmatched to any gene: 4. Germline V gene sequence: CDR1 LGHNA, CDR2 YSLEER. CDR3 bases: TGCGCCAGCAGCCAAGAGAGCCTAGCGGGAACCGGGGAGCTGTTTTTT. It is translated as CASSQESLAGTGELFF.

The chain combines TRBV5-5 with TRBJ1-5, with 10 positions matching TRBD1. Germline loops: CDR1 SGHKS, CDR2 YYEKEE (reference sequence). V gave up 3 bases and J gave up 6 bases; unmatched junction bases: 9. This CDR3 is built from 16 residues. The CDR3 loop is CASSSTGTGVPQPQHF. DNA for the CDR3: TGTGCCAGCAGCTCGACCGGGACAGGGGTTCCTCAGCCCCAGCATTTT. Full variable domain (rest looked up from reference TRBV5-5 and TRBJ1-5): DAGVTQSPTHLIKTRGQQVTLRCSPISGHKSVSWYQQVLGQGPQFIFQYYEKEERGRGNFPDRFSARQFPNYSSELNVNALLLGDSALYLCASSSTGTGVPQPQHFGDGTRLSIL.

In this sample, this clone turned up once. This sequence joins TRBV3-1 (or the pseudogene TRBV3-2) and TRBJ2-7; unclear D gene. The germline V gene has CDR1 LGHDT and CDR2 YNNKEL (reference sequence). Trimming removed 0 bases from V and 2 bases from J, with 2 bases in between. The CDR3 extends over 12 amino acids. The DNA for the CDR3 is TGTGCCAGCAGCCAAGACACCTACGAGCAGTACTTC. It translates to CASSQDTYEQYF.

This rearrangement joins TRBV2 to TRBJ1-2; a weak D match, TRBD1 (5 bases). Germline lookup yields CDR1 SNHLY and CDR2 FYNNEI. The V end lost 3 bases, the J end lost 5 bases, and 13 bases lay between the germline ends. This CDR3 is 14 amino acids long. CDR3 sequence (DNA): TGTGCCAGCAGTGAGGGGTCGGGGGAGTATGGCTACACCTTC. Its protein is CASSEGSGEYGYTF.

This clone was seen only a few times. J is TRBJ1-2 and V is TRBV28; D is possibly TRBD1 (6 bases). The germline V and J ends were trimmed by 6 bases and 8 bases, with 13 bases remaining between them. The germline V gene has CDR1 MDHEN and CDR2 SYDVKM. The CDR3 runs to 12 residues. CDR3 sequence (DNA): TGTGCCAGCAGGTCCACAGGGAGCGGCTACACCTTC. Translated, it gives CASRSTGSGYTF.

This sequence joins TRBV9 and TRBJ2-2, with TRBD2 identical over 7 bases. The junction had 9 bases not matched to a gene; V was cut back by 4 bases and J by 6 bases. CDR1 is SGDLS and CDR2 is YYNGEE in the germline V gene. The CDR3 loop spans 15 amino acids. This CDR3 reads CASSPQTSTAGELFF. The CDR3 DNA follows: TGTGCCAGCAGCCCCCAGACTAGCACGGCCGGGGAGCTGTTTTTT.

The chain links TRBV30 to TRBJ1-4, with 9 bases identical to TRBD1. The V gene's germline CDR1 is GTSNPN and CDR2 SVGIG (reference sequence). The V and J ends lost 8 bases and 6 bases, in that order; junction bases with no gene match: 7. There are 13 residues in the CDR3. For the CDR3, the DNA is TGTGCCGCCAAACAGGGGGCGGATGAAAAACTGTTTTTT. It specifies CAAKQGADEKLFF.

The CDR3 nucleotides are TGCGCCAGCAACTACTCACGGGAAGGGTGGAGCGAGCAGTACTTC. This codes for CASNYSREGWSEQYF. V usage is TRBV10-1 and J usage is TRBJ2-7; tentatively, D is TRBD2 (5 bases). This CDR3 has 15 residues. The V gene lost 7 bases and the J gene lost 6 bases, with 22 bases spanning the gap. Germline V gene data show CDR1 as WNHNN and CDR2 as SYGVQD (reference sequence).

This chain links TRBV28 with TRBJ1-5, with 10 bases that match TRBD1. With V trimmed by 5 bases and J by 3 bases, 7 bases remained unmatched. This CDR3 has 16 residues. Germline values: CDR1 MDHEN, CDR2 SYDVKM. The CDR3 region is CASSDTTGGDNQPQHF. As DNA, the CDR3 is TGTGCCAGCAGTGACACGACAGGGGGCGACAATCAGCCCCAGCATTTT.